A selection of T cell receptor beta chains follows, all from one sample in a study of cytomegalovirus exposure and HLA in healthy donors. Profiled with immunoSEQ multiplex PCR; TCRdb holds only in-frame clones, not every one. The sample has fewer than 200,000 clones, around four fifths seen once; the top ten hold 1.3%. Sequencing input: PBMCs. Receptors originate from a woman between 45 and 60 years old in good health and CMV-seronegative. Both conserved end residues are part of each CDR3. Fields, in order: CDR3 protein, CDR3 DNA, V gene, J gene, clone size, D gene. The D gene is left open where the match is weak. Clone size is not always given. Where it is, it says once, few, many or a class for expanded clones.

CASSQDSGGTTYEQYF	TGCGCCAGCAGCCAAGACTCCGGCGGGACGACCTACGAGCAGTACTTC	TRBV4-3	TRBJ2-7	few	-
CASSTRPAGGYEQFF	TGTGCCAGCAGCACTCGACCTGCGGGGGGCTATGAGCAGTTCTTC	TRBV7-2	TRBJ2-1	few	TRBD2
CASSFSDNQPQHF	TGTGCCAGCAGCTTTAGCGACAATCAGCCCCAGCATTTT	TRBV7-9	TRBJ1-5	few	-
CASKGADTQYF	TGTGCCAGCAAAGGGGCAGATACGCAGTATTTT	TRBV6-6	TRBJ2-3	-	-
CASSHYGTSGSTDTQYF	TGTGCCAGTAGTCACTACGGGACTAGCGGCAGCACAGATACGCAGTATTTT	TRBV19	TRBJ2-3	few	TRBD2
CSVLTGGSQPQHF	TGCAGCGTCCTGACAGGGGGCAGCCAGCCCCAGCATTTT	TRBV29-1	TRBJ1-5	-	TRBD1
CASSLGLISGNTIYF	TGTGCCAGCAGCTTAGGACTCATCTCTGGAAACACCATATATTTT	TRBV5-6	TRBJ1-3	-	-
CASSQTGNHYGYTF	TGTGCCAGCAGTCAAACAGGGAATCACTATGGCTACACCTTC	TRBV27	TRBJ1-2	-	-
CAISESDGQKNTGELFF	TGTGCCATCAGTGAGTCTGACGGACAGAAGAACACCGGGGAGCTGTTTTTT	TRBV10-3	TRBJ2-2	-	-
CASSQGGAVGKLFF	TGCGCCAGCAGCCAGGGGGGGGCAGTTGGGAAACTGTTTTTT	TRBV4-3	TRBJ1-4	-	-
CASSLAAGGAHNGQFF	TGCGCCAGCAGCTTGGCCGCAGGGGGCGCCCACAATGGGCAGTTCTTC	TRBV5-1	TRBJ2-1	-	TRBD1
CASGLGTQYF	TGCGCCAGCGGACTAGGGACCCAGTACTTC	TRBV4-1	TRBJ2-5	-	TRBD2
CASSIDLEGEAFF	TGTGCCAGTAGTATAGATCTTGAGGGCGAAGCTTTCTTT	TRBV19	TRBJ1-1	few	-
CASSSIQRERYNEQFF	TGTGCCAGCAGCTCAATCCAGCGGGAAAGGTACAATGAGCAGTTCTTC	TRBV7-9	TRBJ2-1	-	TRBD2
CASNLQGFSYEQYF	TGTGCCAGCAACCTACAGGGGTTCTCTTACGAGCAGTACTTC	TRBV28	TRBJ2-7	-	TRBD1
CASSRGGDLAGGPYYEQYF	TGTGCCAGTTCCCGGGGCGGAGACCTAGCGGGAGGACCGTACTACGAGCAGTACTTC	TRBV19	TRBJ2-7	-	TRBD2
CAISESEDYKYF	TGTGCCATCAGTGAGTCGGAAGACTATAAGTATTTT	TRBV10-3	TRBJ2-3	few	-
CASSTDRAWGYTF	TGTGCCAGCAGCACAGACCGTGCCTGGGGCTACACCTTC	TRBV7-6	TRBJ1-2	-	-
CTSSQVWAGLQETQYF	TGCACCAGCAGCCAAGTCTGGGCAGGGTTACAAGAGACCCAGTACTTC	TRBV1	TRBJ2-5	-	-
CAWSDPRGLAGEAYEQYF	TGTGCCTGGAGTGACCCCAGGGGACTAGCGGGAGAGGCCTACGAGCAGTACTTC	TRBV30	TRBJ2-7	-	TRBD2
CASSYPRDSEKLFF	TGTGCCAGCAGCTACCCCCGGGACAGTGAAAAACTGTTTTTT	TRBV5-8	TRBJ1-4	-	TRBD1
CASSVVRGGQASYEQYF	TGTGCCAGCAGCGTAGTCCGGGGGGGCCAGGCCTCCTACGAGCAGTACTTC	TRBV9	TRBJ2-7	-	TRBD2
CASSRGPGGTEAFF	TGTGCCAGCAGTAGGGGACCCGGGGGCACTGAAGCTTTCTTT	TRBV6-5	TRBJ1-1	once	-
CASSLEPYYEQYF	TGTGCCAGCAGCTTAGAGCCGTATTACGAGCAGTACTTC	TRBV13	TRBJ2-7	-	-
CASRPPDSSYEQYF	TGTGCCAGCAGACCCCCGGACAGTTCCTACGAGCAGTACTTC	TRBV28	TRBJ2-7	few	-